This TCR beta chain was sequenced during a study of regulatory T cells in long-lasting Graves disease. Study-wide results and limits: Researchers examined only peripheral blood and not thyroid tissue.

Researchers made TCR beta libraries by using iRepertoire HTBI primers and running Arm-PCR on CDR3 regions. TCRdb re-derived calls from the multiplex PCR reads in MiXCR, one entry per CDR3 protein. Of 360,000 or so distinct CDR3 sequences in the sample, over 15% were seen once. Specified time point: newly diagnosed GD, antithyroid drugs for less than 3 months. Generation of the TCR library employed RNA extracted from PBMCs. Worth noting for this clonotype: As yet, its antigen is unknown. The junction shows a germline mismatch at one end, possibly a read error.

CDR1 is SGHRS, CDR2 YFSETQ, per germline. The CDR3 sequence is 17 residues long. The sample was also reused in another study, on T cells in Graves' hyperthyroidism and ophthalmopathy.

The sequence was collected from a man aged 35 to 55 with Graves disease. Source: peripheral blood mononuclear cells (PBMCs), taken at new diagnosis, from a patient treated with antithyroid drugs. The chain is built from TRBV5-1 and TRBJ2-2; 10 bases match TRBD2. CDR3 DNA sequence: TGTGCCAGCAGCCCCGGGACTAGCGCACTCTCACCGGGGGAGCTGTTTTTT. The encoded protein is CASSPGTSALSPGELFF.